These T cell receptor beta chains were read from a single sample in a study of blood T cell repertoires in COVID-19. TCRdb's copy holds only in-frame clones and misses some; the assay was immunoSEQ multiplex PCR. The sample records more than 85,000 clones, around 84% being singletons. Sequenced: peripheral blood. The source is a human donor in a cohort sampled during active COVID-19. Each CDR3 is given without its conserved first and last residue. Each record gives: V gene, CDR3 protein.

TRBV3-1/TRBV3-2,ASSQAGTAASGLH
TRBV6-6,ASSPEGGQQY
TRBV6-2/TRBV6-3,ASSYAQGTYEQY
TRBV9,ASSGGADTQY
TRBV3-1/TRBV3-2,ASSLTPPGGALGSPLH
TRBV4-2,ASSQYGGGNTIY
TRBV7-2,ASSLGQGYQAQH
TRBV7-2,ASSLEATGPLSLNEQF
TRBV7-2,ASSLGQGSEPLH
TRBV19,ASSRTTGGFNQPQH
TRBV5-4,ASSSGQAGSYNSPLH
TRBV5-1,ASRSTGGTDTQY
TRBV7-9,ASSPPSAGELF
TRBV7-3,ASRSLPGGNTEAF
TRBV6-6,ATLAGGPNEQF
TRBV29-1,SVIGVGTEAF
TRBV5-1,ASSLYGTLGGDYT
TRBV7-3,ATTSTGAHGELF
TRBV21-1,ASRLRTNRGLEEQY
TRBV18,ASSPPGSVVEAF
TRBV2,ASNFYGSYEQY
TRBV5-4,ASSSPRQGGDEQF
TRBV30,AWSSWGHYEQF
TRBV18,ASSPDARASEAF
TRBV12-2,ASRLEVAGCRGYTGELF
TRBV9,ASRGDRGNYGYT
TRBV19,ASSTGQTNTEAF
TRBV5-1,ASTESTGLETQY
TRBV5-1,ASSLIGGNFVNTEAF
TRBV9,ASSTRQGGNSPLH
TRBV25-1,ASSESETGDYNSPLH
TRBV11-3,ASSLDVYSPLH